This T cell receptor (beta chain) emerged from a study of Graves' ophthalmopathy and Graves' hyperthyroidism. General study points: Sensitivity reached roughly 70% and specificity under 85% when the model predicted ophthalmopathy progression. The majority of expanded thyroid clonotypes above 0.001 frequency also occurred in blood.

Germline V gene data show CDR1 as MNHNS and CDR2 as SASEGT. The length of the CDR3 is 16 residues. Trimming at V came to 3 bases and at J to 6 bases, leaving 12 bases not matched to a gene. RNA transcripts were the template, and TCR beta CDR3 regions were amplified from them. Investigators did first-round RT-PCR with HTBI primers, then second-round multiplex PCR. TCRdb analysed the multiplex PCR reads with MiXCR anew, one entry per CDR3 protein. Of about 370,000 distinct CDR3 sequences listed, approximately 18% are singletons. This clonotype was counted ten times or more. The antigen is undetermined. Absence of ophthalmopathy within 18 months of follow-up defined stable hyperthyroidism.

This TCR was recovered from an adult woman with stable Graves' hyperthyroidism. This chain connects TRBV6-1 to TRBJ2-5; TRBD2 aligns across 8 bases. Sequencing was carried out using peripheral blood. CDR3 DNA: TGTGCCAGCAGTGAGCCGGGAGGGCAGGGCGGGCAGACCCAGTACTTC. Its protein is CASSEPGGQGGQTQYF.